This T cell receptor (beta chain) was sequenced during a study of cytomegalovirus exposure and HLA in healthy donors. Regarding the study as a whole: Cytomegalovirus-associated status was assigned to 150 or so TCR beta chains.

Use of 60 Vbeta and 13 Jbeta primers characterized the PCR. TCRdb's table, derived via immunoSEQ multiplex PCR, lists solely in-frame clones and lacks some. Among around 150,000 clones listed, 60% to 70% were seen once. Germline loops: CDR1 SGHTA, CDR2 FQGNSA. The CDR3 has 19 amino acids. Trimming cost V 4 bases and J 3 bases; bases outside gene matches: 11. To note about this clone: The antigen remains unidentified.

This chain uses TRBV7-2 with TRBJ2-3, with 15 bases fitting TRBD2. What was sequenced was PBMCs. The receptor comes from a woman aged 55-70 years in good health and CMV-seropositive. CDR3 DNA sequence: TGTGCCAGCAGCTCCGGGACTAGCGGGAGGATTTTATTGACAGATACGCAGTATTTT. Residues: CASSSGTSGRILLTDTQYF.